The clone carrying this T cell receptor beta chain has only a few counts. Its specificity is unknown. The data originate from a study of blood T cells in healthy people across ages. Study-level results: More naive CD4+ cells and higher diversity marked long-lived donors relative to aged donors.

The authors ran a second PCR of roughly 6 to 11 cycles using a sample-barcoded 5' primer and a J-beta primer mix. TCRdb itself ran the 5' RACE reads through MiXCR, one entry per CDR3 protein. Of roughly 2 million distinct CDR3 sequences in the sample, 49% were seen once. Germline V gene sequence: CDR1 PRHDT, CDR2 FYEKMQ (reference sequence). This CDR3 region has 16 residues. V trimming: 3 bases; J trimming: 5 bases; junction bases outside the gene matches: 7. Donors gave roughly 10 milliliters of peripheral blood apiece. Total RNA was isolated from each sample in quantities of at least 5 micrograms. V and J are TRBV13 and TRBJ2-5, with 12 positions matching TRBD1. The sample taken for sequencing was blood. This clonotype was obtained from a woman between 40 and 55 years old in good health. CDR3 in DNA: TGTGCCAGCAGCTTCTGGGACAGGGGGCGAGGGGAGACCCAGTACTTC. Its protein is CASSFWDRGRGETQYF.